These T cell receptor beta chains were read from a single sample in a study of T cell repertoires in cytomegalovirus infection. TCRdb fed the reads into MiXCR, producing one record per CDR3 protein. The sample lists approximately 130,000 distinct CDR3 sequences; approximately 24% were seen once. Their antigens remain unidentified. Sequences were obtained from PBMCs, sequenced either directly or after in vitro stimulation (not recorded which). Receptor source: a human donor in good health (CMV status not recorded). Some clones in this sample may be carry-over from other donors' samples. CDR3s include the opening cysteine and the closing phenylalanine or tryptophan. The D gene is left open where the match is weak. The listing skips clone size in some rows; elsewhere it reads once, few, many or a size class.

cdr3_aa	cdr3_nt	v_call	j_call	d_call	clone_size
CASSRGRDLLYNEQFF	TGTGCCAGCAGCCGCGGTCGGGATCTACTTTACAATGAGCAGTTCTTC	TRBV7-8	TRBJ2-1	-	-
CASSELVSYNEQFF	TGTGCCAGCAGTGAACTAGTTTCCTACAATGAGCAGTTCTTC	TRBV6-1	TRBJ2-1	-	many
CAWRLTGHGGQPQHF	TGTGCCTGGAGACTTACGGGACATGGTGGTCAGCCCCAGCATTTT	TRBV30	TRBJ1-5	-	once
CASSPGQGGTDTQYF	TGTGCTAGCAGCCCAGGACAGGGGGGCACAGATACGCAGTATTTT	TRBV7-6	TRBJ2-3	TRBD1	-
CATSDSSTGDMNTEAFF	TGTGCCACCAGTGATTCATCGACAGGGGACATGAACACTGAAGCTTTCTTT	TRBV24-1	TRBJ1-1	TRBD1	-
CASSQYLAGGPQYNEQFF	TGCGCCAGCAGCCAATACCTAGCGGGAGGGCCCCAATACAATGAGCAGTTCTTC	TRBV4-3	TRBJ2-1	TRBD2	-
CASLRGRGETQYF	TGTGCCAGCCTCCGCGGGAGGGGAGAGACCCAGTACTTC	TRBV7-6	TRBJ2-5	TRBD2	few
CSVAVGGRGTEAFF	TGCAGCGTTGCGGTCGGGGGGCGCGGCACTGAAGCTTTCTTT	TRBV29-1	TRBJ1-1	-	-
CSAPGRGLAGSEQFF	TGCAGTGCTCCGGGCCGGGGGCTAGCGGGAAGTGAGCAGTTCTTC	TRBV20-1	TRBJ2-1	TRBD2	-
CASSKGELNTEAFF	TGTGCCAGCAGTAAAGGCGAACTGAACACTGAAGCTTTCTTT	TRBV6-5	TRBJ1-1	-	-
CAWSEPIWKGSGYTF	TGTGCCTGGAGTGAACCTATTTGGAAGGGTAGCGGCTACACCTTC	TRBV30	TRBJ1-2	-	-
CSAAIQGALRNSPLHF	TGCAGTGCCGCCATACAGGGGGCACTCCGTAATTCACCCCTCCACTTT	TRBV20-1	TRBJ1-6	TRBD1	-
CASSSRDRRYEQFF	TGTGCCAGCAGTTCCCGGGACAGGCGCTATGAGCAGTTCTTC	TRBV6-1	TRBJ2-1	TRBD1	-
CSAEPVYDTQYF	TGCAGCGCCGAACCCGTCTATGATACGCAGTATTTT	TRBV29-1	TRBJ2-3	-	-
CASRTSTDTQYF	TGTGCCAGCAGGACTAGCACAGATACGCAGTATTTT	TRBV6-6	TRBJ2-3	-	many
CATREDGKAFF	TGTGCCACCCGGGAGGACGGCAAAGCTTTCTTT	TRBV24-1	TRBJ1-1	-	-
CASSLVVAGGYEQYF	TGTGCCAGCAGCTTGGTAGTAGCGGGGGGCTACGAGCAGTACTTC	TRBV5-6	TRBJ2-7	TRBD2	many
CASTSVIKISGDGWYNEQFF	TGTGCCAGCACCAGTGTAATCAAGATTTCAGGGGATGGCTGGTACAATGAGCAGTTCTTC	TRBV25-1	TRBJ2-1	-	many
CASSSIRLAGARHEQYF	TGTGCCAGCAGCTCAATTCGACTAGCGGGAGCGCGCCACGAGCAGTACTTC	TRBV7-8	TRBJ2-7	TRBD2	once
CASSQLAGGLNEQFF	TGCGCCAGCAGTCAACTAGCGGGAGGCCTAAATGAGCAGTTCTTC	TRBV5-1	TRBJ2-1	TRBD2	-
CSASGGQGITEAFF	TGCAGTGCTAGTGGAGGGCAGGGAATCACTGAAGCTTTCTTT	TRBV20-1	TRBJ1-1	-	-
CASSPNQGGNNQPQHF	TGTGCCAGCAGCCCAAACCAGGGAGGGAACAATCAGCCCCAGCATTTT	TRBV7-2	TRBJ1-5	-	large
CASSSSRTGVANQPQHF	TGTGCCAGCAGTTCTTCTAGGACAGGGGTGGCCAATCAGCCCCAGCATTTT	TRBV27	TRBJ1-5	TRBD1	-
CASSLLAGVSKVF	TGTGCCAGCAGCCTTTTGGCGGGAGTGAGCAAGGTCTTC	TRBV14	TRBJ2-1	TRBD2	-
CASSLSWGTEAFF	TGTGCCAGCAGTTTGAGTTGGGGCACTGAAGCTTTCTTT	TRBV12-3/TRBV12-4	TRBJ1-1	-	-
CASSQDLAGEETQYF	TGTGCCAGCAGCCAAGATCTTGCGGGAGAGGAGACCCAGTACTTC	TRBV4-2	TRBJ2-5	TRBD2	-
CASRDSGRATGELFF	TGCGCCAGCAGGGATAGCGGGAGGGCCACCGGGGAGCTGTTTTTT	TRBV10-2	TRBJ2-2	TRBD2	-
CAFVRVQAGYTF	TGTGCCTTTGTCAGGGTTCAGGCTGGCTACACCTTC	TRBV11-3	TRBJ1-2	-	few
CASSPQGTKQFF	TGTGCCAGCAGCCCGCAAGGGACTAAGCAGTTCTTC	TRBV5-4	TRBJ2-1	TRBD2	few
CASSESGGELEQYF	TGCGCCAGCAGTGAGTCGGGGGGAGAGCTCGAGCAGTACTTC	TRBV10-2	TRBJ2-7	-	few
CASSSDRGVDTQYF	TGTGCCAGCAGCTCAGACAGGGGGGTAGATACGCAGTATTTT	TRBV7-2	TRBJ2-3	TRBD1	many
CASGRLVTPDTQYF	TGTGCCAGCGGACGGCTGGTGACTCCAGATACGCAGTATTTT	TRBV7-2	TRBJ2-3	-	many
CASSPSRGGNTEAFF	TGTGCCAGCTCACCAAGTCGTGGGGGGAACACTGAAGCTTTCTTT	TRBV18	TRBJ1-1	-	many
CASSLESSNTEAFF	TGTGCCAGCAGTTTAGAGTCATCGAACACTGAAGCTTTCTTT	TRBV28	TRBJ1-1	-	few
CASSSRTNRRSYNEQFF	TGTGCCAGCAGTTCCCGGACAAATCGGCGCTCCTACAATGAGCAGTTCTTC	TRBV6-5	TRBJ2-1	-	few
CSASTGEGNQPQHF	TGCAGTGCTAGCACAGGGGAGGGTAATCAGCCCCAGCATTTT	TRBV20-1	TRBJ1-5	TRBD1	few
CASGNRGYGYTF	TGTGCCAGCGGAAACAGGGGATATGGCTACACCTTC	TRBV28	TRBJ1-2	TRBD1	-
CASSLQDRPGYTF	TGTGCCAGCAGTTTACAGGACAGACCTGGCTACACCTTC	TRBV6-2/TRBV6-3	TRBJ1-2	-	-
CASSSPVLPQHF	TGTGCCAGCAGTTCTCCCGTTTTGCCCCAGCATTTT	TRBV28	TRBJ1-5	-	-
CASTPAGGTDTQYF	TGTGCCAGCACCCCGGCTGGGGGGACAGATACGCAGTATTTT	TRBV12-3/TRBV12-4	TRBJ2-3	-	few
CAWSRARGGYTF	TGTGCCTGGAGTCGGGCCAGGGGTGGCTACACCTTC	TRBV30	TRBJ1-2	-	-
CSAHGIGQDNWAYGYTF	TGCAGCGCCCACGGTATAGGACAGGACAACTGGGCCTATGGCTACACCTTC	TRBV29-1	TRBJ1-2	TRBD1	-
CSARSRRGGTEAFF	TGCAGTGCTCGCTCTAGGCGGGGCGGCACTGAAGCTTTCTTT	TRBV20-1	TRBJ1-1	-	-
CASNREENTEAFF	TGTGCCAGTAACCGCGAGGAGAACACTGAAGCTTTCTTT	TRBV19	TRBJ1-1	-	-
CASRLSADTQYF	TGCGCCAGCAGACTCTCGGCAGATACGCAGTATTTT	TRBV5-1	TRBJ2-3	-	-
CSARAMPLTGSNYGYTF	TGCAGTGCTAGGGCCATGCCCCTAACCGGGTCTAACTATGGCTACACCTTC	TRBV20-1	TRBJ1-2	-	many
CASSFKGQGVTEAFF	TGTGCCAGCAGTTTTAAGGGACAGGGGGTCACTGAAGCTTTCTTT	TRBV27	TRBJ1-1	TRBD1	-
CASSTLTGGWDGYTF	TGTGCCAGCAGCACCCTGACAGGGGGCTGGGATGGCTACACCTTC	TRBV7-8	TRBJ1-2	TRBD1	few
CASESGTVGNEQFF	TGTGCCAGTGAGTCCGGGACAGTGGGCAATGAGCAGTTCTTC	TRBV19	TRBJ2-1	TRBD1	once